The clone carrying this T cell receptor (beta chain) was seen repeatedly, ten times or more. The antigen is undetermined. The data belong to a study of human T cells and chemical hapten exposure. The overall study: Application of 0.01% DPC to the upper back was done by patch test, with a reading at 6 days. A mostly female patient group had alopecia areata, totalis or universalis.

Overall study findings and caveats: The study found expanded TCRs formed significantly more large CDR3 similarity clusters than controls. Once DPC sensitization occurred, TCRs above 1 in 1000 frequency showed no change.

Noted time point: patch test 3, about 24 weeks after DPC sensitization. The treatment denotes: therapeutic diphenylcyclopropenone sensitization with weekly scalp DPC. TCRdb processed the RACE reads anew with MiXCR; each CDR3 protein has one entry. The profile shows about 52,000 distinct CDR3 sequences, roughly 9.5% of them singletons. The sequencing used whole blood, collected in connection with sensitization to the hapten diphenylcyclopropenone (DPC). This sequence was found in a woman aged 40 to 50 with alopecia areata. Some clones in this sample may be carry-over from other donors' samples.

The chain's CDR3 is CASSGAGQGIRQPQHF. CDR3 nucleotides: TGTGCCAGCAGTGGGGCGGGACAGGGGATTCGTCAGCCCCAGCATTTT. The rearrangement uses TRBV12-3 or TRBV12-4 and TRBJ1-5, with 10 bases identical to TRBD1. CDR3 size: 16 residues. After removal of 5 bases from V and 6 bases from J, the junction contained 10 bases not matched to a gene.